The T cell receptor (beta chain) under discussion was sequenced for a study of blood T cell repertoires in COVID-19. In the study overall: The cDNA or gDNA used as material had been derived from T cells, B-cell-depleted T cells, or PBMCs.

Data came from immunoSEQ multiplex PCR; TCRdb stores just in-frame clones and leaves some out. The sample shows 35,000 to 45,000 clones, more than 70% of them seen only once. Germline CDR1 reads SGHRS; CDR2 reads YFSETQ. The CDR3 is made up of 16 amino acids. The trim removed 0 bases at V and 3 bases at J, leaving 7 bases unmatched. The rearrangement links TRBV5-1 to TRBJ2-7, with 9 nucleotides matching TRBD2. Sequences were obtained from peripheral blood. The source of this sequence is a human donor in a cohort sampled during active COVID-19. The CDR3 bases are TGCGCCAGCAGCTTGGAAAGCGGGGGGCCTCTCTACGAGCAGTACTTC. Its protein is CASSLESGGPLYEQYF.